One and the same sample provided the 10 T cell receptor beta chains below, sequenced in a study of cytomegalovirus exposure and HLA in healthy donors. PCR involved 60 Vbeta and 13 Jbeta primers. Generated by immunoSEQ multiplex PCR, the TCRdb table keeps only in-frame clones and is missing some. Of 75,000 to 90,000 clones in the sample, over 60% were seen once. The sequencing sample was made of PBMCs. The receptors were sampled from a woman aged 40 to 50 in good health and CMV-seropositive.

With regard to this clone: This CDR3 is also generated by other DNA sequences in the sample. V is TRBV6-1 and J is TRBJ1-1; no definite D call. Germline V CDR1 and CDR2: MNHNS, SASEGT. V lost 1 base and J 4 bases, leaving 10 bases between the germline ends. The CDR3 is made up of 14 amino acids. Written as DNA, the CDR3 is TGTGCCAGCAGTGAAGTACAGATTCTCACTGAAGCTTTCTTT. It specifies CASSEVQILTEAFF.

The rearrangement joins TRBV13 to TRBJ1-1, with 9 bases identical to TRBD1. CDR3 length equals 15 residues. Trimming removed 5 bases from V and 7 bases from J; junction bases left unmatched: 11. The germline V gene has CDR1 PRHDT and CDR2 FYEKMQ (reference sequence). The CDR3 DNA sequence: TGTGCCAGCAGCCTACGCCGGACAGGGGCGGATGAAGCTTTCTTT. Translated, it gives CASSLRRTGADEAFF.

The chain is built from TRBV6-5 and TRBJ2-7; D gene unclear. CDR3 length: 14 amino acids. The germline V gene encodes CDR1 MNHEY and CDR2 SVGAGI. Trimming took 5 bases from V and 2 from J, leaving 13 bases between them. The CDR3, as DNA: TGTGCCAGCAGTCCCGACTCCGCCACCTACGAGCAGTACTTC. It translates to CASSPDSATYEQYF.

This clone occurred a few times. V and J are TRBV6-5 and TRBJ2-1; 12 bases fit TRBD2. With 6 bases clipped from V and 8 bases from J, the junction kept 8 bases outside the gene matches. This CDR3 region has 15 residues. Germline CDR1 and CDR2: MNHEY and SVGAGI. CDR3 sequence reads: CASRDGLAGIDEQFF. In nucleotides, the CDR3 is TGTGCCAGCAGGGACGGACTAGCGGGAATCGATGAGCAGTTCTTC.

Here the CDR3 reads CASGGVMVATRRTSEQFF. The CDR3 DNA sequence: TGTGCCAGCGGGGGGGTGATGGTCGCTACAAGACGGACAAGTGAGCAGTTCTTC. This chain connects TRBV2 to TRBJ2-1; 7 bases are a match to TRBD2. The germline V gene encodes CDR1 SNHLY and CDR2 FYNNEI. The CDR3 covers 18 residues. With V trimmed by 8 bases and J by 9 bases, 25 bases remained unmatched.

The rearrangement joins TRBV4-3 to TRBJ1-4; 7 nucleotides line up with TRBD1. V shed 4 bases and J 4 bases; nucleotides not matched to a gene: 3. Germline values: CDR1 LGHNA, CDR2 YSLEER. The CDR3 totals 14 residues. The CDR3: CASSLTGINEKLFF. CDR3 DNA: TGCGCCAGCAGCCTGACAGGGATTAATGAAAAACTGTTTTTT.

CDR3 region: CASSQAPIAGGTDTQYF. DNA of the CDR3: TGTGCCAGCAGCCAAGCCCCAATAGCGGGAGGCACAGATACGCAGTATTTT. The chain carries TRBV4-2 and TRBJ2-3, with 9 bases fitting TRBD2. Unmatched junction bases numbered 6, after V lost 1 base and J lost 1 base. Germline V lookup: CDR1 LGHNA, CDR2 YNFKEQ. This CDR3 comprises 17 residues.

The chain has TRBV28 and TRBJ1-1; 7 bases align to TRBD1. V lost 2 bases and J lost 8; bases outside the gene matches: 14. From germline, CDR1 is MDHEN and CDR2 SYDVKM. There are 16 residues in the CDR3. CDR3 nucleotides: TGTGCCAGCAGTTTAATCGGGAGTCGCAGGGGGGCAGAAGCTTTCTTT. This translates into CASSLIGSRRGAEAFF.

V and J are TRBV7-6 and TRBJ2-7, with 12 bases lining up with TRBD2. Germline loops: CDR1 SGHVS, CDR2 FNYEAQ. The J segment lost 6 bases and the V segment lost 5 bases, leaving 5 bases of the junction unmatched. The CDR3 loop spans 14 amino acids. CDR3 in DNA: TGTGCCAGCAGCCCGACTAGCGGGAGTTCCGAGCAGTACTTC. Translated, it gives CASSPTSGSSEQYF.

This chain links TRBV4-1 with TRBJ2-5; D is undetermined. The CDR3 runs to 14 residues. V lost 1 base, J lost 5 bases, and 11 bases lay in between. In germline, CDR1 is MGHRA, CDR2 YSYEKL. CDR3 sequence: CASSQALAGETQYF. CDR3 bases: TGCGCCAGCAGCCAAGCCTTGGCCGGGGAGACCCAGTACTTC.